Detailed here is one TCR beta chain. Its antigen is not known. The primer mix had 60 Vbeta and 13 Jbeta primers. Sequencing was performed with immunoSEQ multiplex PCR; in TCRdb, only in-frame clones are kept and a portion is missing. The sample has some 160,000 clones, around 73% seen once; the top ten hold approximately 1.5%. The CDR3 runs to 13 residues. The V and J ends lost 10 bases and 2 bases, in that order; junction bases with no gene match: 5. In germline, CDR1 is SGHTA, CDR2 FQGTGA. The sample originates from a study of cytomegalovirus exposure and HLA in healthy donors. Study at large: Out of about 190 million T cells, an earlier analysis found 117 million unique TCR beta sequences in total. Overall study results and limits: Sequences of the TCR beta chain were said to predict the HLA-A and HLA-B alleles of most subjects accurately. The sole available immune exposure information was CMV serostatus.

It was healthy bone marrow donors who served as donors. The chain employs TRBV7-3 and TRBJ2-5; 9 nucleotides match TRBD2. Sample: PBMCs. This sequence was found in a male donor in good health and CMV-seronegative. CDR3 amino acids: CANSGSDQETQYF. The DNA of the CDR3 is TGTGCCAATAGCGGGAGCGATCAAGAGACCCAGTACTTC.